A single sample is the source of the 9 T cell receptor beta chains below, sequenced in a study of blood T cells in healthy people across ages. The use of a sample-barcoded 5' primer and a J-beta primer mix characterized a second PCR of roughly 6 to 11 cycles. Using its own MiXCR run on the 5' RACE reads, TCRdb lists one record per CDR3 protein. The table shows around 650,000 distinct CDR3 sequences, with roughly two fifths occurring only once. The sample taken for sequencing was blood. The receptors stem from an older man in good health.

V usage is TRBV7-2 and J usage is TRBJ1-6; tentatively, D is TRBD1 (6 bases). This CDR3 is built from 15 residues. V was shortened by 2 bases and J by 6 bases, with 11 bases between the two germline ends. Germline V lookup: CDR1 SGHTA, CDR2 FQGNSA. CDR3 in DNA: TGTGCCAGCAGCTTAAAGTGGACAGCTAATTCACCCCTCCACTTT. The encoded protein is CASSLKWTANSPLHF.

This clonotype was seen a handful of times. The J gene is TRBJ2-3, the V gene TRBV20-1; unclear D gene. This CDR3 is 14 amino acids long. The V end lost 1 base, the J end lost 2 bases, and 10 bases lay between the germline ends. The V gene's germline CDR1 is DFQATT and CDR2 SNEGSKA (reference sequence). CDR3 residues: CSARGYKYTDTQYF. For the CDR3, the DNA is TGCAGTGCTAGAGGATACAAATACACAGATACGCAGTATTTT.

The genes are TRBV28 and TRBJ2-6; maybe TRBD1 (6 bases). In germline, CDR1 is MDHEN, CDR2 SYDVKM. The CDR3 consists of 16 residues. The V gene lost 4 bases and the J gene lost 0 bases, with 10 bases spanning the gap. This chain's CDR3 is CASSSGQHSGANVLTF. CDR3 DNA: TGTGCCAGCAGTTCCGGACAGCACTCTGGGGCCAACGTCCTGACTTTC.

CDR3 in DNA: TGTGCCAGCACCTGGGGGGGGGTGGTTCAGCCCCAGCATTTT. Amino acids: CASTWGGVVQPQHF. V is TRBV7-8 and J is TRBJ1-5; possible D gene TRBD1, 5 bases. There are 14 residues in the CDR3. The germline CDR1 and CDR2 sequences are SGHVS and FQNEAQ. The V gene lost 7 bases and the J gene lost 6 bases, with 16 bases spanning the gap.

This chain joins TRBV28 and TRBJ2-3; perhaps D is TRBD1 or TRBD2 (7 bases each). The CDR3 sequence is 16 residues long. The V end was cut by 2 bases, the J end by 1 base, with 13 bases between. Germline-derived CDR1 and CDR2 are MDHEN and SYDVKM. DNA of the CDR3: TGTGCCAGCAGTTTACAGGGGGAGGGAGGCACAGATACGCAGTATTTT. Protein: CASSLQGEGGTDTQYF.

This clonotype was counted only a few times. The chain uses TRBV5-1 and TRBJ2-2; 8 bases are shared with TRBD1. CDR1 and CDR2 from the germline V gene are SGHRS and YFSETQ. V shed 4 bases, J shed 4 bases, and the junction held 9 bases outside the gene matches. The CDR3 covers 16 residues. CDR3 bases: TGCGCCAGCAGCCCTGGACAGGGATCGAGCACCGGGGAGCTGTTTTTT. Its translation is CASSPGQGSSTGELFF.

This clonotype was seen repeatedly, ten times or more. The gene calls are TRBV20-1 and TRBJ2-7, with 7 bases lining up with TRBD2. The V gene's germline CDR1 is DFQATT and CDR2 SNEGSKA (reference sequence). Trimming at V came to 6 bases and at J to 1 base, leaving 9 bases not matched to a gene. CDR3 length: 14 amino acids. The CDR3 DNA reads as TGCAGTGCCCCTGTTGGCGGGAGTTCCTACGAGCAGTACTTC. Translated: CSAPVGGSSYEQYF.

This clonotype was counted many times. The rearrangement links TRBV25-1 to TRBJ2-3; possibly TRBD1 or TRBD2 for D (5 bases each). The CDR3 sequence is 13 residues long. The V end lost 6 bases, the J end lost 5 bases, and 12 bases lay between the germline ends. Germline CDR1 and CDR2: MGHDK and SYGVNS. CDR3 amino acids: CASRGTSGDTQYF. The CDR3 region has the DNA TGTGCCAGCAGAGGGACCTCGGGAGATACGCAGTATTTT.

This clonotype came up many times. The chain couples TRBV7-2 to TRBJ1-2; D is perhaps TRBD1 (5 bases). Germline-derived CDR1 and CDR2 are SGHTA and FQGNSA. This CDR3 is 18 amino acids long. V was pared by 1 base and J by 0 bases, with 18 bases between. The CDR3 sequence: CASSLVVGAEYSNYGYTF. In DNA, the CDR3 is TGTGCCAGCAGCTTAGTCGTAGGGGCAGAATACTCTAACTATGGCTACACCTTC.